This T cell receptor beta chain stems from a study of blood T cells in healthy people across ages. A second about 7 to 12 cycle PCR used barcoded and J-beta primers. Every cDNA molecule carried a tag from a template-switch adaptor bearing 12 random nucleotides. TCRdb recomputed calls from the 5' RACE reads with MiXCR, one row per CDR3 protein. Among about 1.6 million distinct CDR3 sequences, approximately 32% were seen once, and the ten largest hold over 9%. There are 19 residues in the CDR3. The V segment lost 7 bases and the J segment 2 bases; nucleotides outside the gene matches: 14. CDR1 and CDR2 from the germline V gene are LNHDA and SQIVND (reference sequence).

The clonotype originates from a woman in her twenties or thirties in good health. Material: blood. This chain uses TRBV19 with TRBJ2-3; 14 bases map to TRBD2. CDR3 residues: CASNSISGLAGVTTDTQYF. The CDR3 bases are TGTGCCAGTAACTCAATCTCGGGACTAGCGGGGGTAACCACAGATACGCAGTATTTT.